This T cell receptor beta chain was profiled in a study of shared clonotypes between healthy human individuals. Study-wide points: Clonotypes shared by all four sorted-subset donors had higher generation probabilities than non-shared clonotypes.

Clones were read by immunoSEQ multiplex PCR, and TCRdb kept only the in-frame ones, dropping some. Here the sample spans fewer than 1.6 million clones, approximately 98.5% being singletons. Trimming took 3 bases from V and 3 from J, leaving 12 bases between them. Per the germline V gene, CDR1 is MDHEN and CDR2 is SYDVKM. This CDR3 region has 14 residues. A word on this clone: Its specificity is unknown.

Sequencing was carried out using naive CD4+ T cells sorted from blood. The subset here: CD45RA+ positively selected. The chain couples TRBV28 to TRBJ2-7; D possibly corresponds to TRBD2 (5 bases). The TCR comes from a man aged 25 to 40 in good health. The CDR3 is CASSFNQRIYEQYF. In DNA form, the CDR3 reads TGTGCCAGCAGTTTTAACCAGCGGATCTACGAGCAGTACTTC.